The rows below give T cell receptor beta chains drawn from one sample of a study of shared clonotypes between healthy human individuals. Produced via immunoSEQ multiplex PCR; TCRdb's table is partial and in-frame only. The sample includes around 1.9 million clones, approximately 92% of them seen just once. The sequencing input was naive CD8+ T cells from PBMCs. The receptors were gathered from a man between 18 and 35 years old in good health. Some clones in this sample may be carry-over from other donors' samples. Both conserved end residues are trimmed from each CDR3.

V	J	length	CDR3
TRBV11-2	TRBJ2-5	11	ASSLDGGETQY
TRBV30	TRBJ1-1	13	AWSVSLELNTEAF
TRBV7-9	TRBJ2-5	15	ASSLDLRERGTETQY
TRBV28	TRBJ1-6	15	ASSSFSLRSYNSPLH
TRBV29-1	TRBJ2-1	8	SGRNNEQF
TRBV27	TRBJ2-7	13	ASSPLAGVSYEQY
TRBV27	TRBJ2-1	15	ASSLTPVAGIYNEQF
TRBV28	TRBJ2-2	11	ASSLGEAGELF
TRBV29-1	TRBJ1-2	11	SVEEQGLDGYT
TRBV14	TRBJ1-2	13	ASSSLGTGPYGYT
TRBV28	TRBJ1-1	14	ASKWATGTMNTEAF
TRBV5-5	TRBJ2-7	13	ASSLDRGLSYEQY
TRBV7-2	TRBJ2-1	10	ASSAVHDEQF
TRBV6-1	TRBJ2-7	12	ASSEGHRSWEQY
TRBV9	TRBJ2-7	13	ASSEGTGGNGEQY
TRBV28	TRBJ2-1	13	ASRTGTRSSNEQF
TRBV11-2	TRBJ1-5	12	ASSSTGGNQPQH
TRBV2	TRBJ1-5	13	ASRVTGASNQPQH
TRBV7-9	TRBJ2-3	12	ASSPRTLSDTQY
TRBV15	TRBJ2-1	14	ATSRGPGNMGNEQF
TRBV11-2	TRBJ2-7	13	ASTPGLASSYEQY
TRBV11-2	TRBJ2-2	11	ASTGVYTGELF
TRBV4-1	TRBJ2-1	14	ASSQVESGFDNEQF
TRBV4-3	TRBJ2-1	15	ASSQELRLAGYNEQF
TRBV27	TRBJ2-7	13	ASSLYPGHIYEQY
TRBV28	TRBJ2-5	13	ASSGNSAVQETQY
TRBV11-3	TRBJ2-2	13	ASSGLAGRTGELF
TRBV7-9	TRBJ2-7	12	ASSLGGVVYEQY
TRBV9	TRBJ1-3	15	ASSVGRGKSSGNTIY
TRBV2	TRBJ2-3	10	ASSDTTDTQY
TRBV5-1	TRBJ2-7	15	ASSFAPSDGSSYEQY
TRBV15	TRBJ2-3	13	ATSVWDSSTDTQY
TRBV28	TRBJ1-1	11	ASSPNMNTEAF
TRBV27	TRBJ2-7	10	ASSSRGHEQY
TRBV4-1	TRBJ2-1	18	ASSQDAGQGRLEGINEQF
TRBV4-2	TRBJ2-7	13	ASSQGLSIDYEQY
TRBV7-8	TRBJ1-2	10	AIPGDPYGYT
TRBV7-2	TRBJ2-7	17	ASSQAPPTADPPPHEQY
TRBV27	TRBJ2-2	16	ASSFLGAGLGDAGELF
TRBV28	TRBJ2-1	14	ASSLKPGTGRNEQF
TRBV4-2	TRBJ2-2	14	ASSRPGLAKAGELF
TRBV9	TRBJ2-2	15	ASSTDLGLAGTGELF
TRBV6-4	TRBJ2-3	12	ASSDPRLHDTQY
TRBV27	TRBJ2-7	12	ASSPDGISYEQY
TRBV6-1	TRBJ2-7	13	ASSERRRSSYEQY
TRBV28	TRBJ1-5	13	ASSFPGQFNQPQH
TRBV5-7	TRBJ1-1	13	ASSTVGDGNTEAF
TRBV19	TRBJ2-1	13	ASSIKGGNNNEQF
TRBV5-1	TRBJ2-5	13	ASSLEGVLRETQY
TRBV5-1	TRBJ2-5	12	ASRMEPEQETQY
TRBV7-2	TRBJ2-5	14	ASSLGTSGSLEAQY